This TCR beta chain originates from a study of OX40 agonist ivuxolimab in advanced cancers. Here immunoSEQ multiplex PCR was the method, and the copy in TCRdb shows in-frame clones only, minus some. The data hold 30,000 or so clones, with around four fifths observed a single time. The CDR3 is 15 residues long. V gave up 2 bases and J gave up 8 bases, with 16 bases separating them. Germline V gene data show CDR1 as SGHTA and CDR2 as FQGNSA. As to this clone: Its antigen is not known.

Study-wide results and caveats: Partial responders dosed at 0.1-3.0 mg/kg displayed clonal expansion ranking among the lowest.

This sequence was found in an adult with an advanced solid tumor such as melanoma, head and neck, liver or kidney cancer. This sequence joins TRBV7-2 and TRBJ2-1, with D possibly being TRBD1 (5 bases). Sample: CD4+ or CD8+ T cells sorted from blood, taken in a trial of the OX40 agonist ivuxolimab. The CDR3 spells CASSLQWAGRDEQFF. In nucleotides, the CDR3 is TGTGCCAGCAGCTTACAATGGGCAGGGCGAGATGAGCAGTTCTTC. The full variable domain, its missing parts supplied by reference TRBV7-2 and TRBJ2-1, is GAGVSQSPSNKVTEKGKDVELRCDPISGHTALYWYRQSLGQGLEFLIYFQGNSAPDKSGLPSDRFSAERTGGSVSTLTIQRTQQEDSAVYLCASSLQWAGRDEQFFGPGTRLTVL.